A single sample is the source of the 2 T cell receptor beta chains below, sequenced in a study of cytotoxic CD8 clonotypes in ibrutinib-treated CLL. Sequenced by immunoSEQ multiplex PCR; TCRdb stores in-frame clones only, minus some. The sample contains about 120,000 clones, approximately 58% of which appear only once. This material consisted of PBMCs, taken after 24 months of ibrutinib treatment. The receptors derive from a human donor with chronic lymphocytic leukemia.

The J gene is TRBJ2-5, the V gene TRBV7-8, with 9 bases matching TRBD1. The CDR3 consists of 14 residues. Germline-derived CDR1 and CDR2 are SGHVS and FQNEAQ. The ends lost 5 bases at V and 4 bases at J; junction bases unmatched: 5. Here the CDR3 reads CASSAGTGLETQYF. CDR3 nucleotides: TGTGCCAGCAGCGCGGGGACAGGGCTAGAGACCCAGTACTTC.

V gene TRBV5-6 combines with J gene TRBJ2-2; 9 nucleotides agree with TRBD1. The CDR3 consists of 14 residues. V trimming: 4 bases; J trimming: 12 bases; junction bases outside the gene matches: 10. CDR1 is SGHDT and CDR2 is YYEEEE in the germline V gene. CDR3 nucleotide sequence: TGTGCCAGCAGCACCTCCGGGACAGGGCCAAAGCTGTTTTTT. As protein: CASSTSGTGPKLFF.